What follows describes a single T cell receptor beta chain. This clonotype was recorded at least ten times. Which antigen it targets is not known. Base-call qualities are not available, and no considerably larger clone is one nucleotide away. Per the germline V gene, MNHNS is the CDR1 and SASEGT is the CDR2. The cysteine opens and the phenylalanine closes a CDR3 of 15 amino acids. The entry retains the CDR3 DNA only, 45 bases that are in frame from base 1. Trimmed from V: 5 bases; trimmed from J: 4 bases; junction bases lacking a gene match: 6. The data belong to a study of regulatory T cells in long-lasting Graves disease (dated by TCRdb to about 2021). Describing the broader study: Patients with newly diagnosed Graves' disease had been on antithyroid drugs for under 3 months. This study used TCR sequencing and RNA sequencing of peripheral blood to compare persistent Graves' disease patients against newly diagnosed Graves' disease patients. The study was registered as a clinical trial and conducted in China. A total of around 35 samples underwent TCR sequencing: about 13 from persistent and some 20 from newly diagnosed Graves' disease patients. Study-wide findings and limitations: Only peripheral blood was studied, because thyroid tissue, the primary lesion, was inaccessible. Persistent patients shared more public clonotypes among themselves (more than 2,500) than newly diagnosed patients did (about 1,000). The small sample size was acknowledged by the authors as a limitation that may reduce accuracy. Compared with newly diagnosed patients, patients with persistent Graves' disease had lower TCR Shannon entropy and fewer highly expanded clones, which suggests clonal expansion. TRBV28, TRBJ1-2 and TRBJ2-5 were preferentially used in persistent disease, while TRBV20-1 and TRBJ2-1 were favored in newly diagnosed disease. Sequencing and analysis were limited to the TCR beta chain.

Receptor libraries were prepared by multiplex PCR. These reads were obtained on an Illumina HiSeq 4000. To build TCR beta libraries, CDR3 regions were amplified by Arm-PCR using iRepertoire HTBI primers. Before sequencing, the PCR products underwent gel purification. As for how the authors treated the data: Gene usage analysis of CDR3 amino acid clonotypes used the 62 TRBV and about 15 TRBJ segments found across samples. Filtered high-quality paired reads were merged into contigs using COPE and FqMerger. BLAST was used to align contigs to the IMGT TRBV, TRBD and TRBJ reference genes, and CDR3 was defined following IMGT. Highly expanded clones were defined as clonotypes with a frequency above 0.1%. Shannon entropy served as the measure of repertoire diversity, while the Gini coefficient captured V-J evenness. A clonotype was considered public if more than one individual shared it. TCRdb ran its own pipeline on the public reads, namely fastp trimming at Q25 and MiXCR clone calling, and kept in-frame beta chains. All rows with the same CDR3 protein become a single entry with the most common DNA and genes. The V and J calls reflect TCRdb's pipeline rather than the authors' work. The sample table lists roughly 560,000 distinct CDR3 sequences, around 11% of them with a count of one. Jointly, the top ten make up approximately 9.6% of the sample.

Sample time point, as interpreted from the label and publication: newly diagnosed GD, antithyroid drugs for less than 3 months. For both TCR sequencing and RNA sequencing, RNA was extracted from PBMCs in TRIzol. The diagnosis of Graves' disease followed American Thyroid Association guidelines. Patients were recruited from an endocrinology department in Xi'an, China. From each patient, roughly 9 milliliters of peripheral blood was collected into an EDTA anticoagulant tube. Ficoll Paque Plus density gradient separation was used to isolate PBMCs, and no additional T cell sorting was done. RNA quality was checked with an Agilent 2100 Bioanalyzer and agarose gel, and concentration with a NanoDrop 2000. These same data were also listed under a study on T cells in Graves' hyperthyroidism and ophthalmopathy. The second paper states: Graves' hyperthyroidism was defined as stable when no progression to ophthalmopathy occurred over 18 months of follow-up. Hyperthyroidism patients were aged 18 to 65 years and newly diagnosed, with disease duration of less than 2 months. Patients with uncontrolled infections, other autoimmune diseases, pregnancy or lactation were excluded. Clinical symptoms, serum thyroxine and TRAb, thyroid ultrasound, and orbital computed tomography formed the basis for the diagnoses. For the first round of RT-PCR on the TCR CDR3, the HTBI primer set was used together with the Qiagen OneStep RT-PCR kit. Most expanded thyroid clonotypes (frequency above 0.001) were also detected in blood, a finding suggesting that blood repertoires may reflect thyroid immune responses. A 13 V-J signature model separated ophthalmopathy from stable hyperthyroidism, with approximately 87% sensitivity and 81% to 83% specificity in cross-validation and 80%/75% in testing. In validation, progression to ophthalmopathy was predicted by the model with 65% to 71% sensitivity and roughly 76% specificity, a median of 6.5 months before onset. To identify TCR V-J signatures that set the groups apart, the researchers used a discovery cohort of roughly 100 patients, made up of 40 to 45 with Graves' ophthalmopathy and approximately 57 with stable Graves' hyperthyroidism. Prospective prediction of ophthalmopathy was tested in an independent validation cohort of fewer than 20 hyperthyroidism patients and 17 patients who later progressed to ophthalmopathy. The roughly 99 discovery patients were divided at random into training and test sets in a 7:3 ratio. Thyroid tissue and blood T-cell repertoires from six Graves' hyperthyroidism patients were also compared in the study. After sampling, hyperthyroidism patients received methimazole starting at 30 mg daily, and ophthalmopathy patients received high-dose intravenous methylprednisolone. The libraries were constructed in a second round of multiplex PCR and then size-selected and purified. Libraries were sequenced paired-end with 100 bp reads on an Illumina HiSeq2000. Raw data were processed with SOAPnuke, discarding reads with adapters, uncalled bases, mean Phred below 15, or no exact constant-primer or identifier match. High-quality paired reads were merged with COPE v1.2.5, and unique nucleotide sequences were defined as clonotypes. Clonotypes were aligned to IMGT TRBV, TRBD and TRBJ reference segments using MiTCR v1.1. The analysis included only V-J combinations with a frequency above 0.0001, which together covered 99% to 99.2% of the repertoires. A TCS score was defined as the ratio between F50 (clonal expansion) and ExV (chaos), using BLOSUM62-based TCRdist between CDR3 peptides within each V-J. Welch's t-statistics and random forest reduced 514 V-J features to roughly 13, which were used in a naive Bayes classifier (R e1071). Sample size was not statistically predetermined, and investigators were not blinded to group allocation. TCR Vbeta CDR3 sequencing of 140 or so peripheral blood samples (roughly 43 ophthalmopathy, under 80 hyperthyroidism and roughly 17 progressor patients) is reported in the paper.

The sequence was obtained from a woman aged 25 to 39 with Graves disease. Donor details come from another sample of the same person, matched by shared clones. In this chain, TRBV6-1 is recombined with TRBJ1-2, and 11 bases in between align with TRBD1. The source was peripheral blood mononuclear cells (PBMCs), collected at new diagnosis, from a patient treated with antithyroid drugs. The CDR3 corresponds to CASSTWGTGGYGYTF. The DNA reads TGTGCCAGCAGTACTTGGGGGACAGGGGGCTATGGCTACACCTTC.